This entry lists 23 T cell receptor beta chains sequenced from one sample in a study of shared clonotypes between healthy human individuals. Clones were sequenced by immunoSEQ multiplex PCR, and TCRdb holds only the in-frame ones, with some missing. The table lists some 1.5 million clones, roughly 95% of them singletons. Sample: naive CD4+ T cells sorted from blood. Subset defined: CD45RA+ positively selected. Every receptor here comes from a man between 25 and 39 years old in good health.

The CDR3 DNA sequence: TGCGCCAGCAGCCCTTGGACTAGCGGGAGGGCGCTAAACTACGAGCAGTACTTC. It codes for CASSPWTSGRALNYEQYF. V usage is TRBV5-1 and J usage is TRBJ2-7; TRBD2 aligns across 15 bases. Per germline, CDR1 SGHRS and CDR2 YFSETQ. This CDR3 has 18 residues. Trimming removed 4 bases from V and 3 bases from J; junction bases left unmatched: 11.

The chain employs TRBV4-3 and TRBJ2-7, with D uncertain. CDR1 and CDR2 from the germline V gene are LGHNA and YSLEER. V was trimmed by 1 base and J by 2 bases, leaving 15 bases between them. The CDR3 is 16 residues long. CDR3 sequence reads: CASSQAAGSWAYEQYF. In DNA, the CDR3 is TGCGCCAGCAGCCAAGCGGCCGGGTCCTGGGCCTACGAGCAGTACTTC.

This chain joins TRBV27 and TRBJ1-5; D remains ambiguous. CDR1 is MNHEY, CDR2 SMNVEV, per germline (reference sequence). The CDR3 consists of 16 residues. V was pared by 6 bases and J by 2 bases, with 17 bases between. This CDR3 reads CASSSTSRAGNQPQHF. The CDR3 DNA is TGTGCCAGCAGCTCAACCTCCCGGGCGGGCAATCAGCCCCAGCATTTT.

The chain recombines TRBV5-1 with TRBJ2-5; 9 positions match TRBD1. Trimming cost V 3 bases and J 5 bases; bases outside gene matches: 8. There are 15 residues in the CDR3. Looked up from germline, CDR1 is SGHRS and CDR2 is YFSETQ. CDR3 amino acids: CASSSGDRVVETQYF. For the CDR3, the DNA is TGCGCCAGCAGCTCAGGGGACAGGGTAGTGGAGACCCAGTACTTC.

V usage is TRBV19 and J usage is TRBJ2-7; 7 nucleotides line up with TRBD1. This CDR3 is 14 amino acids long. Trimming at V came to 4 bases and at J to 4 bases, leaving 7 bases not matched to a gene. Germline V gene data show CDR1 as LNHDA and CDR2 as SQIVND (reference sequence). CDR3: CASSTTGVVYEQYF. The CDR3, as DNA: TGTGCCAGTAGTACCACAGGGGTAGTATACGAGCAGTACTTC.

J is TRBJ2-7 and V is TRBV2, with TRBD1 identical over 7 bases. The germline V gene has CDR1 SNHLY and CDR2 FYNNEI. The junction had 8 bases not matched to a gene; V was cut back by 6 bases and J by 3 bases. The CDR3 is made up of 14 amino acids. CDR3 nucleotides: TGTGCCAGCAGCCTAAACCGGGACAGCTACGAGCAGTACTTC. Protein product: CASSLNRDSYEQYF. The complete variable domain, with remaining parts taken from reference TRBV2 and TRBJ2-7, reads EPEVTQTPSHQVTQMGQEVILRCVPISNHLYFYWYRQILGQKVEFLVSFYNNEISEKSEIFDDQFSVERPDGSNFTLKIRSTKLEDSAMYFCASSLNRDSYEQYFGPGTRLTVT.

The CDR3 DNA is TGTGCCAGCAGCCGGACTTTGGGGAGCTCCTACGAGCAGTACTTC. As protein: CASSRTLGSSYEQYF. The chain links TRBV11-1 to TRBJ2-7; D is possibly TRBD2 (5 bases). The CDR3 runs 15 residues. The germline gives CDR1 SGHAT, CDR2 FQDESV (reference sequence). With 5 bases removed from V and 0 bases from J, the gap between germline ends came to 14 bases.

The V and J genes are TRBV10-3 and TRBJ1-1, with 9 bases matching TRBD1. The germline V gene encodes CDR1 ENHRY and CDR2 SYGVKD. V was pared by 10 bases and J by 8 bases, with 17 bases of the junction left unmatched. The CDR3 contains 15 residues. The CDR3 loop reads CASQLTGQGKSEAFF. The DNA for the CDR3 is TGTGCCAGCCAGCTTACGGGACAGGGCAAATCAGAAGCTTTCTTT.

The chain is built from TRBV5-1 and TRBJ2-7; D gene uncertain. Germline-derived CDR1 and CDR2 are SGHRS and YFSETQ. The CDR3 extends over 14 amino acids. V gave up 0 bases and J gave up 2 bases, with 9 bases separating them. The CDR3 protein is CASSLVAQTYEQYF. The CDR3 bases are TGCGCCAGCAGCTTGGTTGCACAGACCTACGAGCAGTACTTC.

The V call is TRBV9, the J call TRBJ2-6, with 13 bases lining up with TRBD2. CDR3 length: 18 residues. V lost 4 bases, J lost 0 bases, and 4 bases stayed unmatched. Germline loops: CDR1 SGDLS, CDR2 YYNGEE. CDR3 coding DNA: TGTGCCAGCAGCCACGGGACTAGCGGGACCTCTGGGGCCAACGTCCTGACTTTC. Amino acid sequence: CASSHGTSGTSGANVLTF. Full variable domain (remainder filled in from reference TRBV9 and TRBJ2-6): DSGVTQTPKHLITATGQRVTLRCSPRSGDLSVYWYQQSLDQGLQFLIQYYNGEERAKGNILERFSAQQFPDLHSELNLSSLELGDSALYFCASSHGTSGTSGANVLTFGAGSRLTVL.

The chain recombines TRBV7-9 with TRBJ1-2, with TRBD1 matching over 7 bases. CDR1 and CDR2 from the germline V gene are SEHNR and FQNEAQ (reference sequence). The V and J ends lost 5 bases and 6 bases, in that order; junction bases with no gene match: 6. The CDR3 contains 13 residues. For the CDR3, the DNA is TGTGCCAGCAGCCCAGTAACAGGGGATGGCTACACCTTC. This sequence encodes CASSPVTGDGYTF.

The chain uses TRBV25-1 and TRBJ1-3; D gene uncertain. The CDR3 has 12 amino acids. Trimming left V 5 bases short and J 7 bases short, with 9 bases between. CDR1 and CDR2 (germline): MGHDK, SYGVNS. The CDR3 DNA sequence: TGTGCCAGCAGTACCGTGCTGAACACCATATATTTT. Its translation: CASSTVLNTIYF.

The genes are TRBV30 and TRBJ1-5, with D tentatively TRBD1 (6 bases). Trimming removed 1 base at V and 4 bases at J, with 11 bases between. In germline, CDR1 is GTSNPN, CDR2 SVGIG (reference sequence). The length of the CDR3 is 14 residues. CDR3 loop: CAWSAGHQNQPQHF. The CDR3 coding sequence is TGTGCCTGGAGTGCGGGACACCAGAATCAGCCCCAGCATTTT. The entire variable domain, with the rest obtained from reference TRBV30 and TRBJ1-5, is as follows: SQTIHQWPATLVQPVGSPLSLECTVEGTSNPNLYWYRQAAGRGLQLLFYSVGIGQISSEVPQNLSASRPQDRQFILSSKKLLLSDSGFYLCAWSAGHQNQPQHFGDGTRLSIL.

The J gene is TRBJ1-2, the V gene TRBV30; a weak D match, TRBD1 (6 bases). Germline CDR1 reads GTSNPN; CDR2 reads SVGIG (reference sequence). V was pared by 0 bases and J by 7 bases, with 15 bases between. This CDR3 spans 14 amino acids. CDR3 nucleotide sequence: TGTGCCTGGAGTGTACTCCACAGGGATGGTGGCTACACCTTC. Amino acid sequence: CAWSVLHRDGGYTF.

The V and J genes are TRBV7-3 and TRBJ2-1; weak D call: TRBD2 (6 bases). The germline V and J ends were trimmed by 5 bases and 2 bases, with 13 bases remaining between them. Germline-derived CDR1 and CDR2 are SGHTA and FQGTGA. The CDR3 is 15 amino acids. In DNA, the CDR3 is TGTGCCAGCAGCCCGGGACTGATTACCTACAATGAGCAGTTCTTC. Translating it yields CASSPGLITYNEQFF.

The CDR3 is CASRPSGDLGYEQYF. Written as DNA, the CDR3 is TGTGCCAGCAGACCGAGTGGGGATTTGGGCTACGAGCAGTACTTC. V and J are TRBV6-5 and TRBJ2-7; D gene uncertain. The CDR3 has 15 amino acids. In germline, CDR1 is MNHEY, CDR2 SVGAGI. The germline V and J ends were trimmed by 6 bases and 3 bases, with 18 bases remaining between them.

The chain is built from TRBV30 and TRBJ1-5; TRBD1 matches 9 bases. Germline V gives CDR1 GTSNPN, CDR2 SVGIG (reference sequence). V dropped 2 bases and J dropped 2; count of bases not matched to a gene: 4. The CDR3 loop spans 15 amino acids. The CDR3 DNA is TGTGCCTGGAGTAAACAGGGGGCGGGCAATCAGCCCCAGCATTTT. The encoded protein is CAWSKQGAGNQPQHF.

V is TRBV14 and J is TRBJ2-5, with D possibly called TRBD1 or TRBD2 (5 bases each). The CDR3 is made up of 15 amino acids. The germline V gene has CDR1 SGHDN and CDR2 FVKESK. Trimming cost V 1 base and J 4 bases, with 13 bases left between them. The CDR3 DNA is TGTGCCAGCAGCCAAGTAACAGGAGGTGCAGAGACCCAGTACTTC. This encodes CASSQVTGGAETQYF.

V gene TRBV5-1 combines with J gene TRBJ2-2, with 9 bases fitting TRBD2. V shed 4 bases, J shed 0 bases, and the junction held 7 bases outside the gene matches. Germline CDR1 SGHRS, CDR2 YFSETQ. CDR3 size: 17 residues. The CDR3 reads CASSPTSGEPNTGELFF. CDR3 DNA: TGCGCCAGCAGCCCGACTAGCGGAGAACCGAACACCGGGGAGCTGTTTTTT. Looking up the rest from reference TRBV5-1 and TRBJ2-2 gives the full variable domain: KAGVTQTPRYLIKTRGQQVTLSCSPISGHRSVSWYQQTPGQGLQFLFEYFSETQRNKGNFPGRFSGRQFSNSRSEMNVSTLELGDSALYLCASSPTSGEPNTGELFFGEGSRLTVL.

CDR3 loop: CATSRPGDRNTEAFF. The CDR3, as DNA: TGTGCCACCAGCAGACCAGGCGACCGGAACACTGAAGCTTTCTTT. V gene TRBV15 combines with J gene TRBJ1-1; unclear D gene. Deletions cut 2 bases from V and 1 base from J, with 11 bases between. This CDR3 region has 15 residues. Looked up from germline, CDR1 is LNHNV and CDR2 is YYDKDF (reference sequence).

V usage is TRBV2 and J usage is TRBJ2-6, with D possibly matching TRBD1 (5 bases). Between the trimmed V and J ends, which lost 2 bases and 2 bases, there was a span of 7 bases. This CDR3 region has 15 residues. Germline V gene data show CDR1 as SNHLY and CDR2 as FYNNEI. The chain's CDR3 is CASSEMGPGANVLTF. For the CDR3, the DNA is TGTGCCAGCAGTGAAATGGGGCCTGGGGCCAACGTCCTGACTTTC.

V gene TRBV5-1 combines with J gene TRBJ2-4; D not certain. Trimming pared 1 base from V and 5 bases from J, leaving 10 bases between. The CDR3 spans 14 residues. Germline V gene lookup returns CDR1 SGHRS and CDR2 YFSETQ. The CDR3 protein is CASSLRVSQNIQYF. DNA for the CDR3: TGCGCCAGCAGCTTGAGAGTCAGCCAAAACATTCAGTACTTC.

The chain's CDR3 is CASNPMGKTDTQYF. The CDR3 DNA reads TGTGCCAGCAACCCCATGGGTAAGACAGATACGCAGTATTTT. This chain connects TRBV27 to TRBJ2-3; D is uncertain. V was shortened by 7 bases and J by 3 bases, with 14 bases between the two germline ends. This CDR3 comprises 14 residues. From germline, CDR1 is MNHEY and CDR2 SMNVEV (reference sequence).